This entry features one TCR beta chain sequence. As yet, its antigen is unknown. Patients were excluded for autoimmune disease history or systemic immunosuppression. These data are taken from a study of OX40 agonist ivuxolimab in advanced cancers. Study-level background: Patients were 82.7% male with ages roughly 20 to 80, mean roughly 64. Of the patients, three showed partial responses, one with hepatocellular carcinoma and two with cutaneous melanoma. Study findings and constraints: CD4+ and CD8+ blood T cells expanded clonally by week 6 at 0.1 to 3.0 mg/kg.

Germline V gene data show CDR1 as KGHSH and CDR2 as LQKENI. This CDR3 is 15 amino acids long. Trimming left V 3 bases short and J 5 bases short, with 14 bases between. TCRdb's table, derived via immunoSEQ multiplex PCR, lists solely in-frame clones and lacks some. The table includes fewer than 80,000 clones, approximately 85% detected once. Material: CD4+ or CD8+ T cells sorted from blood, obtained in a trial of the OX40 agonist ivuxolimab. This TCR was recovered from an adult with an advanced solid tumor such as melanoma, head and neck, liver or kidney cancer. The chain recombines TRBV18 with TRBJ1-3; tentatively, D is TRBD1 (5 bases). The CDR3 DNA is TGTGCCAGCTCACCGTGGGACGATGAGAGAAACACCATATATTTT. Translation: CASSPWDDERNTIYF.